This TCR beta chain was recovered during a study of blood T cells in healthy people across ages. Through a sample-barcoded 5' primer and a J-beta primer mix, a second PCR was run for about 6 to 11 cycles. Template switching added a 12-random-nucleotide identifier to every cDNA molecule. TCRdb passed the 5' RACE reads through MiXCR, listing each CDR3 protein once. The sample lists 790,000 or so distinct CDR3 sequences, more than 55% occurring once. The study, taken as a whole, reports: No conclusive comparison of naive versus antigen-experienced cells was possible with unsorted PBMCs. The fall in TCR beta diversity per million T cells was roughly linear with age.

Regarding this clonotype: Its antigen is still unknown.

Per sample, extraction of total RNA gave at least 5.5 micrograms in every case. V was shortened by 7 bases and J by 7 bases, with 10 bases between the two germline ends. The CDR3 has 12 amino acids. In germline, CDR1 is SNHLY, CDR2 FYNNEI. The source of this sequence is a man aged 35 to 55 in good health. This sequence joins TRBV2 and TRBJ1-4; D remains unclear. Input material: blood. The CDR3 sequence: CASKALAEKLFF. The CDR3 bases are TGTGCCAGCAAGGCGCTCGCTGAAAAACTGTTTTTT.